In its sample, the clone carrying this T cell receptor beta chain was seen once. Antigen unknown. Sequencing was performed with immunoSEQ multiplex PCR; in TCRdb, only in-frame clones are kept and a portion is missing. The data show over 85,000 clones, with around 89% seen just once and under 1.5% held by the top ten. This CDR3 spans 17 amino acids. Donors came from a validation cohort of over a hundred subjects, distinct from the first 666-subject cohort. These data are taken from a study of cytomegalovirus exposure and HLA in healthy donors. Study-level results: That first-cohort TCR clusters tended to co-occur in the 100 to 150 validation repertoires was found in a later analysis. A few chains tied to CMV proved CMV antigen-specific in vitro.

This chain links TRBV21-1 with TRBJ2-7; TRBD2 reflects the table's D call only, with no check against the DNA. TRBV21-1 is classified as a pseudogene. The sequencing sample was made of PBMCs. This clonotype was obtained from a woman aged 25 to 39 in good health and CMV-seropositive. This CDR3 is CASNNYTMDWGSYEQYF. Here the CDR3 DNA reads TGTGCCAGCAACAACTATACAATGGACTGGGGCTCCTACGAGCAGTACTTC.